This T cell receptor beta chain is from a study of persistence of HIV-infected CD4 T cells. Between the trimmed V and J ends, which lost 0 bases and 5 bases, there was a span of 11 bases. Germline V gene data show CDR1 as SGHRS and CDR2 as YFSETQ. The CDR3 is 14 residues long. In regard to this clone: Its matching antigen is unknown.

The libraries were made with immunoSEQ version 4 in survey mode. TCRdb's copy holds only in-frame clones and misses some; the assay was immunoSEQ multiplex PCR. The sample has under 15,000 clones, approximately 71% seen once. General study points: Antigen-responding cells were enriched for degenerate expanded CDR3beta sequences. Proviral oligoclonality tracked with TCR oligoclonality within the same sorted cells.

Stimulation used around 10 ug/mL lysate from CMV-infected fibroblasts. Sorting selected CD4+ T cells upregulating both CD40 ligand and CD69. Stimulated PBMCs had first been depleted of CD8+ T cells. This rearrangement joins TRBV5-1 to TRBJ1-2; TRBD1 is a possible D gene (5 bases). This material consisted of CD4+ T cells sorted from PBMCs after roughly 17-hour stimulation, taken from a patient who received antiretroviral therapy. The sequence was collected from an adult man with HIV who was CMV-seropositive. CDR3 nucleotides: TGCGCCAGCAGCTTGGGAGGTCAGGGATATGGCTACACCTTC. As protein: CASSLGGQGYGYTF. The full variable domain, completed using reference TRBV5-1 and TRBJ1-2, is KAGVTQTPRYLIKTRGQQVTLSCSPISGHRSVSWYQQTPGQGLQFLFEYFSETQRNKGNFPGRFSGRQFSNSRSEMNVSTLELGDSALYLCASSLGGQGYGYTFGSGTRLTVV.